This T cell receptor beta chain stems from a study of shared clonotypes between healthy human individuals. Study as a whole: For every donor, three CD4 naive, three CD4 memory, two CD8 naive and one CD8 memory plates were used.

Produced via immunoSEQ multiplex PCR; TCRdb's table is partial and in-frame only. The table shows about 600,000 clones, with roughly 97% occurring only once. Each sample came from a Caucasian adult donor living in Nashville, Tennessee. Negatively enriched CD4+ T cells were divided by CD45RA into naive and memory. The V gene's germline CDR1 is MNHEY and CDR2 SVGAGI. V trimming: 6 bases; J trimming: 3 bases; junction bases outside the gene matches: 1. The length of the CDR3 is 12 residues. The receptor comes from a woman aged 25-40 years in good health. The sample taken for sequencing was naive CD4+ T cells sorted from blood. Noted subset: CD45RA+ positively selected. This chain connects TRBV6-5 to TRBJ2-7; TRBD1 agrees at 8 bases. Here the CDR3 DNA reads TGTGCCAGCAGCGGACAGGGCTACGAGCAGTACTTC. This gives the protein CASSGQGYEQYF.